This T cell receptor beta chain was sequenced in a study of blood T cell repertoires in COVID-19. Study overall: COVID-19 samples, acute and convalescent, were from the United States, Italy and Spain. Sample material is recorded as cDNA or gDNA derived from T cells, B-cell-depleted T cells, or PBMCs.

Original data processing: Estimation of nucleated cell counts relied on the amplification of reference gene primers. Generated by immunoSEQ multiplex PCR, the TCRdb table keeps only in-frame clones and is missing some. The DNA was the basis for D and trimming; V, J and clone size are from that table. The table records about 140,000 clones, about 91% of them present only once. There are 15 residues in the CDR3. The germline V gene encodes CDR1 SGHTA and CDR2 FQGNSA. Trimming took 7 bases from V and 1 from J; bases not matched to a gene: 4. This sequence was found in a woman aged 60-75 years with acute or convalescent COVID-19. The sample was peripheral blood. The V and J genes are TRBV7-2 and TRBJ2-6, with 7 bases identical to TRBD1. The CDR3 loop is CASTLTGSGANVLTF. The CDR3 DNA follows: TGTGCCAGCACCCTGACAGGGTCTGGGGCCAACGTCCTGACTTTC.